A single T cell receptor beta chain is shown here with its context. Its antigen is unidentified. The assay was immunoSEQ multiplex PCR, and TCRdb's table has in-frame clones only and misses some. The sample contains 150,000 to 250,000 clones, approximately 93% of which appear only once. Trimming stripped 2 bases from V and 0 bases from J, with 9 bases between. This CDR3 region has 15 residues. Germline CDR1 is MDHEN and CDR2 is SYDVKM. This record belongs to a study of T cell responses to AZD1222 COVID-19 vaccine. Study outcomes and limitations: At baseline, seropositivity was found in only five or six AZD1222 recipients. Nearly half of spike-specific TCRs reportedly target unmutated variant regions. Donors, mostly white British, included more females; clonal diversity was possibly underestimated.

The receptor was derived from an adult who received the AZD1222 COVID-19 vaccine. This specimen was peripheral blood, taken 28 days after the second AZD1222 dose. The chain has TRBV28 and TRBJ2-3, with a tentative D call TRBD1 (6 bases). The CDR3 here is CASSLQGLSTDTQYF. The CDR3 DNA follows: TGTGCCAGCAGTTTACAGGGGCTAAGCACAGATACGCAGTATTTT.